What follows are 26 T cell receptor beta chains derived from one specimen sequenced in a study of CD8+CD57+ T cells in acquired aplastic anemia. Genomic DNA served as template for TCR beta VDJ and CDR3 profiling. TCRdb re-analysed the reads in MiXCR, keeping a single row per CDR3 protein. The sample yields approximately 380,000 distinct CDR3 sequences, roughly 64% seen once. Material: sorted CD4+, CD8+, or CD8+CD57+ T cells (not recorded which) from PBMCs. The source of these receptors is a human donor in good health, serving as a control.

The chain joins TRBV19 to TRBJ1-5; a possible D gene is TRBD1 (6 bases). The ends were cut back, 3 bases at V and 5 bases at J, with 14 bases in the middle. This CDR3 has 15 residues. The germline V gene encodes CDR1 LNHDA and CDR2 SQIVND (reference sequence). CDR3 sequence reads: CASSMSRDTDQPQHF. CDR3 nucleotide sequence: TGTGCCAGTAGTATGAGTCGGGACACCGATCAGCCCCAGCATTTT.

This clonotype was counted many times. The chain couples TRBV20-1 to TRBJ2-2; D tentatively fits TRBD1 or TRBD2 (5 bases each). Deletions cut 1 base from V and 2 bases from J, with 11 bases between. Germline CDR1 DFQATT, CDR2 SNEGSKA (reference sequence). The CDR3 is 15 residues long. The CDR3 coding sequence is TGCAGTGCTAGAGTGCACGGGGCTAACACCGGGGAGCTGTTTTTT. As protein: CSARVHGANTGELFF.

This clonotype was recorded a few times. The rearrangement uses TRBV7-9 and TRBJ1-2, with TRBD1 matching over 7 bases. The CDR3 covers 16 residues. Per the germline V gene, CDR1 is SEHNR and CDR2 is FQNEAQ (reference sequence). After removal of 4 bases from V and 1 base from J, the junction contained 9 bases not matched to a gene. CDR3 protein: CASSSGQPLFNYGYTF. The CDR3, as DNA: TGTGCCAGCAGCTCGGGACAGCCCTTATTTAACTATGGCTACACCTTC.

CDR3 in amino acids: CASSVRDRGDYEQYF. As DNA, the CDR3 is TGTGCCAGCAGCGTCCGGGACAGGGGGGACTACGAGCAGTACTTC. The chain has TRBV9 and TRBJ2-7; TRBD1 matches at 11 bases. V dropped 2 bases and J dropped 3; count of bases not matched to a gene: 4. This CDR3 has 15 amino acids. In germline, CDR1 is SGDLS, CDR2 YYNGEE. Combining the CDR3 with reference TRBV9 and TRBJ2-7 gives the whole variable domain DSGVTQTPKHLITATGQRVTLRCSPRSGDLSVYWYQQSLDQGLQFLIQYYNGEERAKGNILERFSAQQFPDLHSELNLSSLELGDSALYFCASSVRDRGDYEQYFGPGTRLTVT.

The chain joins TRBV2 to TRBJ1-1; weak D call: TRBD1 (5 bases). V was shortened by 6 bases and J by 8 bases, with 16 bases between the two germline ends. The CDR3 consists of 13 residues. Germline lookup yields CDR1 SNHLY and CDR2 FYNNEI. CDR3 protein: CASSGKRDREAFF. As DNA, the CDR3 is TGTGCCAGCAGCGGCAAACGGGACCGAGAAGCTTTCTTT. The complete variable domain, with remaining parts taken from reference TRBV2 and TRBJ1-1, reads EPEVTQTPSHQVTQMGQEVILRCVPISNHLYFYWYRQILGQKVEFLVSFYNNEISEKSEIFDDQFSVERPDGSNFTLKIRSTKLEDSAMYFCASSGKRDREAFFGQGTRLTVV.

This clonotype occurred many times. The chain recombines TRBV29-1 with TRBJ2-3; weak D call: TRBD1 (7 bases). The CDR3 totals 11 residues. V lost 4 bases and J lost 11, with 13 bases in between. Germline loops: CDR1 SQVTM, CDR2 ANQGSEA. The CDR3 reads CSVVGQGGQYF. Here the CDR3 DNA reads TGCAGCGTTGTCGGTCAGGGGGGGCAGTATTTT.

CDR3 amino acids: CASNFNHSPLHF. DNA of the CDR3: TGTGCCAGCAACTTTAACCATTCACCCCTCCACTTT. This chain links TRBV5-7 with TRBJ1-6; no clear D. TRBV5-7 is an ORF for which the function is uncertain. Trimming cost V 6 bases and J 8 bases, with 9 bases left between them. The CDR3 length is 12 residues.

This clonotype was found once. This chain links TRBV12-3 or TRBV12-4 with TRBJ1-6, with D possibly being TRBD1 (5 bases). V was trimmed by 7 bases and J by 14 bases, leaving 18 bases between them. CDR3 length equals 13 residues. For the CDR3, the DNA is TGTGCCAGCACCAGGGTCAGAAGAATCACCCTCCACTTT. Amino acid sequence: CASTRVRRITLHF.

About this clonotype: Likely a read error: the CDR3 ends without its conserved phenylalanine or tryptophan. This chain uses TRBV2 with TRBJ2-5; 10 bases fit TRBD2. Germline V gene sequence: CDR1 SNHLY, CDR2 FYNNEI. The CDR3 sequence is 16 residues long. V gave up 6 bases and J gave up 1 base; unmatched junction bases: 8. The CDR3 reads CASSVGWTSGQETQYV. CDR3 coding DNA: TGTGCCAGCAGCGTAGGTTGGACTAGCGGCCAAGAGACCCAGTACGTC.

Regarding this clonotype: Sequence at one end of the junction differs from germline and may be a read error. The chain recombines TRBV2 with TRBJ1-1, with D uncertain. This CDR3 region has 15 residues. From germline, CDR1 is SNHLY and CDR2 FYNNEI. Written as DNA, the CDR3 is TGTGCCAGCAGCTTGACGACGGGCCTGGGCCAGCCCCAGCACTTT. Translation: CASSLTTGLGQPQHF.

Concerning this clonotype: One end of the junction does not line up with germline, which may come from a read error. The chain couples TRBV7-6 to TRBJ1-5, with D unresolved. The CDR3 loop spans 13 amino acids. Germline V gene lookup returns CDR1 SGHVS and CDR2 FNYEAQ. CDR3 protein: CASSSAEHQPQHF. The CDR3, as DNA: TGTGCCAGCAGCTCAGCGGAACATCAACCCCAGCATTTT.

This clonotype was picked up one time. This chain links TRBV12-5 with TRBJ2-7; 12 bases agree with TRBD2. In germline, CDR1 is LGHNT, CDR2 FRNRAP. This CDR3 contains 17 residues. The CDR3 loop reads CASSPGTSGGFSYEQYF. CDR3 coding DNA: TGTGCCAGCAGCCCAGGAACTAGCGGGGGGTTCTCCTACGAGCAGTACTTC. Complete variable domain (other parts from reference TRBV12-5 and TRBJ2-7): DARVTQTPRHKVTEMGQEVTMRCQPILGHNTVFWYRQTMMQGLELLAYFRNRAPLDDSGMPKDRFSAEMPDATLATLKIQPSEPRDSAVYFCASSPGTSGGFSYEQYFGPGTRLTVT.

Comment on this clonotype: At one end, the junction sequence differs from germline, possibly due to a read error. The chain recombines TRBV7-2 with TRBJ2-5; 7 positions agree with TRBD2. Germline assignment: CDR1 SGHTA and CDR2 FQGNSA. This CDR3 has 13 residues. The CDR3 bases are TGTGCCAGCAGCTCCAAGGGGCGGGAGACCGAGTACTTC. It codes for CASSSKGRETEYF.

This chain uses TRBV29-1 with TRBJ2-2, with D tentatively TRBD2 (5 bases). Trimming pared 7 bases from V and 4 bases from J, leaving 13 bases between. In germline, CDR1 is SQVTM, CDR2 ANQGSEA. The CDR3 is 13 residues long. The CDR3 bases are TGCAGCGCCAGTCGGGAATTCACCGGGGAGCTGTTTTTT. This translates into CSASREFTGELFF.

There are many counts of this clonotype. CDR3 region: CASRQGEGTHQPQHF. The CDR3 DNA follows: TGCGCCAGCCGACAGGGGGAAGGGACCCATCAGCCCCAGCATTTT. The chain combines TRBV5-1 with TRBJ1-5; 9 bases align to TRBD1. Germline V lookup: CDR1 SGHRS, CDR2 YFSETQ. This CDR3 has 15 amino acids. Trimming took 7 bases from V and 5 from J; bases not matched to a gene: 10.

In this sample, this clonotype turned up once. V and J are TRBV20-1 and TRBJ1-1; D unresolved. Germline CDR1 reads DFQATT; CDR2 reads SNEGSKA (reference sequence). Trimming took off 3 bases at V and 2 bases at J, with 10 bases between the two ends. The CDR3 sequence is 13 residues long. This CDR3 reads CSASRGSNTEAFF. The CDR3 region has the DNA TGCAGTGCTAGCCGGGGAAGTAACACTGAAGCTTTCTTT.

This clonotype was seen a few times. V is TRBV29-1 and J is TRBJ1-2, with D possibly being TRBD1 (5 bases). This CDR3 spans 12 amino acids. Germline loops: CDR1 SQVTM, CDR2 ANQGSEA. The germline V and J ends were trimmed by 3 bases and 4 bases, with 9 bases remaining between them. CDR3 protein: CSVDTGTYGYTF. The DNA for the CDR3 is TGCAGCGTTGATACAGGCACCTATGGCTACACCTTC. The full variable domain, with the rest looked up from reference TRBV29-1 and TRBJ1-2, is SAVISQKPSRDICQRGTSLTIQCQVDSQVTMMFWYRQQPGQSLTLIATANQGSEATYESGFVIDKFPISRPNLTFSTLTVSNMSPEDSSIYLCSVDTGTYGYTFGSGTRLTVV.

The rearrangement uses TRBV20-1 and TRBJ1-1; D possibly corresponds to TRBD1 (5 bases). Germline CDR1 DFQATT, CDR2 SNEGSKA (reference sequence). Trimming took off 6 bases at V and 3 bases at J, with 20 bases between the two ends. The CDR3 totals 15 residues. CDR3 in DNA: TGCAGTGCCAGCAGATACGATCAGGGAGACACTGAAGCTTTCTTT. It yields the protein CSASRYDQGDTEAFF.

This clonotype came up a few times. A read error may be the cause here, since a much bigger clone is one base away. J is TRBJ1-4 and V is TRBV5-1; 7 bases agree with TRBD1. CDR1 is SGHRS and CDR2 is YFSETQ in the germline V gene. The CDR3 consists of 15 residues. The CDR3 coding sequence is TGCGCCAGCAGCTTGGGACAGGGTTCTAATGAAAAACTGCTTTTT. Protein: CASSLGQGSNEKLLF.

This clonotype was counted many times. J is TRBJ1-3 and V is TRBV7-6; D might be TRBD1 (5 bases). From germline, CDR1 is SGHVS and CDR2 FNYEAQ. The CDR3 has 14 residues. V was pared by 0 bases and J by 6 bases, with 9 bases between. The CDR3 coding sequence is TGTGCCAGCAGCTTAGCGCTCAGGGAAAACACCATATATTTT. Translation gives CASSLALRENTIYF.

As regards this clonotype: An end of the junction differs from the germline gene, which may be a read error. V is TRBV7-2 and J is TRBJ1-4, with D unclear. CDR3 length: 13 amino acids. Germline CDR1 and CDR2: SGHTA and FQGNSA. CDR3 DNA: TGTGCCAGCAGTTTATTGGGTGGCGAAAACCTGTTTTTT. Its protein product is CASSLLGGENLFF.

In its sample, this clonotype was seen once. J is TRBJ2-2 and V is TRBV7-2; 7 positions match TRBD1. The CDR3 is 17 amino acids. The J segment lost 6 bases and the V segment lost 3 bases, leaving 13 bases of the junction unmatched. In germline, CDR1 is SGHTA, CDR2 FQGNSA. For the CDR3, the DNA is TGTGCCAGCAGCTTCTATCCCGGGACAGTCACCTCCGGGGAGCTGTTTTTT. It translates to CASSFYPGTVTSGELFF.

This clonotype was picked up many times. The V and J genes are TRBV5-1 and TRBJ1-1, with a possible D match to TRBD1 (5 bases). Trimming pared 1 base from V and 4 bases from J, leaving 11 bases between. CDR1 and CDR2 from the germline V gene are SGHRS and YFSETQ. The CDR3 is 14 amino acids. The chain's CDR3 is CASSLTGTITEAFF. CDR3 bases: TGCGCCAGCAGCTTGACCGGGACTATCACTGAAGCTTTCTTT.

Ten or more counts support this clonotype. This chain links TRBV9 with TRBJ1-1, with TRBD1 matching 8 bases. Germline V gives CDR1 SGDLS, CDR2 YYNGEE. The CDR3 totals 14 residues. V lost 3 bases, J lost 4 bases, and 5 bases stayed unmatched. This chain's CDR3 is CASSGGQGGTEAFF. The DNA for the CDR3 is TGTGCCAGCAGCGGAGGACAGGGAGGCACTGAAGCTTTCTTT.

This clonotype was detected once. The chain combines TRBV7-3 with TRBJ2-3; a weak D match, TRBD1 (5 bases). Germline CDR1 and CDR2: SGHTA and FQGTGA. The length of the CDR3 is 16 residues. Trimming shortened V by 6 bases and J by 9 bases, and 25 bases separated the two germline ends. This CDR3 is CASSDPRQYGTYTQYF. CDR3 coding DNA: TGTGCCAGCAGTGACCCTCGACAGTACGGCACATACACGCAGTATTTT.

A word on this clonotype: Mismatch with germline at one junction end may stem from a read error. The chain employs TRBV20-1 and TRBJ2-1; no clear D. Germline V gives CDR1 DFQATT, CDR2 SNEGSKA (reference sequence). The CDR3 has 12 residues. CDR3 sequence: CSARGPPFRKFF. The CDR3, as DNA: TGCAGCGCTAGAGGTCCCCCGTTCAGGAAGTTCTTC.